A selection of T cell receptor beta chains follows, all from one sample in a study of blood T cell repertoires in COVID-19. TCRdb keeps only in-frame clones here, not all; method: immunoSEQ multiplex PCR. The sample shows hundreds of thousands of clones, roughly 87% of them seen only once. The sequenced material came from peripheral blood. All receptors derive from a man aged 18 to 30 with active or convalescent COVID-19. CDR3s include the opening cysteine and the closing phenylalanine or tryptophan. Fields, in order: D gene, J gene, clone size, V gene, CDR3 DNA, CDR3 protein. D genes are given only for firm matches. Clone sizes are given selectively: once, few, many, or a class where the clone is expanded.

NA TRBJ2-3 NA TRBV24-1 TGTGCCACCAGTGATCGGGGGTCTAGCACAGATACGCAGTATTTT CATSDRGSSTDTQYF
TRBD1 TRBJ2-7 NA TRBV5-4 TGTGCCAGCAGCTTGCGACAGGGGGTCAACGAGCAGTACTTC CASSLRQGVNEQYF
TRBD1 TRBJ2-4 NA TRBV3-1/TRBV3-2 TGTGCCAGCACCGAGACAGGGGGTCGTTTGACCAAAAACATTCAGTACTTC CASTETGGRLTKNIQYF
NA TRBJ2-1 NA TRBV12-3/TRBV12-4 TGTGCCAGCACCCTCGAGGTAGATGAGCAGTTCTTC CASTLEVDEQFF
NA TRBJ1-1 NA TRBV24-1 TGTGCCACCATGCTCCCGAACAGAAATGAAGCTTTCTTT CATMLPNRNEAFF
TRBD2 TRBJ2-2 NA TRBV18 TGTGCCAGCTCACTAGCGGGGGACACGAACACCGGGGAGCTGTTTTTT CASSLAGDTNTGELFF
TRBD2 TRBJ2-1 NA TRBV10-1 TGCGCCAGCAGTGGAGGACTAGCGGGGGGGTTAGATGAGCAGTTCTTC CASSGGLAGGLDEQFF
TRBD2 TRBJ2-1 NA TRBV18 TGTGCCAGCTCACCCTTGGGCGGGGGACGCAATGAGCAGTTCTTC CASSPLGGGRNEQFF
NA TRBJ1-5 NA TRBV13 TGTGCCAGCAGCTTAGGCAGGGATCAGCCCCAGCATTTT CASSLGRDQPQHF
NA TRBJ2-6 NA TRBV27 TGTGCCAGCAGTTTATGGAGCGGGGGGGCCAACGTCCTGACTTTC CASSLWSGGANVLTF
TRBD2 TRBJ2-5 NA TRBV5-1 TGCGCCAGCAGCGCGGGGGGGGAGACCCAGTACTTC CASSAGGETQYF
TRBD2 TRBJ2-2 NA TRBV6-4 TGTGCCAGCAGCCGTCCCGGGACTAGCGGGGGGGCCGTGACCGGGGAGCTGTTTTTT CASSRPGTSGGAVTGELFF
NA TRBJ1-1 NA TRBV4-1 TGCGCCAGCAGCCAAGTCATGCGCACTGAAGCTTTCTTT CASSQVMRTEAFF
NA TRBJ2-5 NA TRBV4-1 TGCGCCAGCAGCCTTCTTATCAGGGTAGAGACCCAGTACTTC CASSLLIRVETQYF
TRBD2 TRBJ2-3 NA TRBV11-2 TGTGCCAGCAGCTCCTCCCGGGGGGGCAGCACAGATACGCAGTATTTT CASSSSRGGSTDTQYF
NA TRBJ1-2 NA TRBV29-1 TGCAGCGCACGGGTCCAGACCTATGCTGAGGGCTACACCTTC CSARVQTYAEGYTF
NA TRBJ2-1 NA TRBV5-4 TGTGCCAGCAGCTCAGTCAAGAATGAGCAGTTCTTC CASSSVKNEQFF
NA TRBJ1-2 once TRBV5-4 TGTGCCAGCAGCTTGGGGACAGTAGTGTATGGCTACACCTTC CASSLGTVVYGYTF
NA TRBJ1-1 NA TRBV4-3 TGCGCCAGCAGCCAGACAGCGTCCAAAAGGGAAGCTTTCTTT CASSQTASKREAFF
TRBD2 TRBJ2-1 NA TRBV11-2 TGTGCCAGCAGCTTAGGGAGGTACGTTAGCGGGGGCCAACACAATGAGCAGTTCTTC CASSLGRYVSGGQHNEQFF
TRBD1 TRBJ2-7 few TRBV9 TGTGCCAGCAGCGGAAGGGACAGGGGAGTCGGAGAGCAGTACTTC CASSGRDRGVGEQYF
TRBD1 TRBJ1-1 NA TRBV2 TGTGCCACCGGACAGGGACTGAACACTGAAGCTTTCTTT CATGQGLNTEAFF
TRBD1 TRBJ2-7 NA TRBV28 TGTGCCAGCAGCAACCCGGGACAGGGGGCGCCGGTCTACGAGCAGTACTTC CASSNPGQGAPVYEQYF
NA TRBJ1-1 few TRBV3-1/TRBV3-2 TGTGCCAGCAGCCAAGCGGGAACTGAAGCTTTCTTT CASSQAGTEAFF